The table lists the clone carrying this TCR beta chain with a few counts. What it recognizes is unknown. Germline values: CDR1 MNHEY, CDR2 SVGAGI. The V and J ends lost 6 bases and 6 bases respectively, with 14 bases between them. This CDR3 spans 13 amino acids. This sample was included in a study of OX40 agonist ivuxolimab in advanced cancers. The wider study: In this trial design, patients received ivuxolimab intravenously at 0.01 to 10 mg/kg every 2 weeks.

Only in-frame clones appear in the TCRdb table, and some are missing; sequencing was by immunoSEQ multiplex PCR. Seen here are roughly 51,000 clones, around 89% observed once, and the top ten hold just over 1.4%. Study outcomes and limitations: The 0.1-3.0 mg/kg partial responders had among the lowest clonal expansion.

The chain combines TRBV6-5 with TRBJ1-1; D gene uncertain. The origin of this receptor is an adult with an advanced solid tumor such as melanoma, head and neck, liver or kidney cancer. The specimen comprised CD4+ or CD8+ T cells sorted from blood, sampled in a trial of the OX40 agonist ivuxolimab. The CDR3 reads CASSLNSRAEAFF. The CDR3 nucleotides read TGTGCCAGCAGCCTAAATTCAAGGGCTGAAGCTTTCTTT.